This note documents a single T cell receptor beta chain sequence. The entry originates in a study of blood T cell repertoires in COVID-19. About the study: Acute and convalescent COVID-19 samples came from the United States, Italy and Spain. Sources were T cells, B-cell-depleted T cells, or PBMCs; the material itself was cDNA or gDNA.

In the original processing: Amplification of reference gene primers was used by the study to estimate nucleated cell counts. Profiling relied on immunoSEQ multiplex PCR, and the TCRdb table lists in-frame clones only, not all of them. D and trimming come from the DNA, and the V and J calls and clone size come from that table. The sample holds fewer than 200,000 clones, less than 90% seen once. The source of this sequence is a man between 65 and 79 years old with active or convalescent COVID-19. Sequenced sample: peripheral blood.

CDR3 in amino acids: CASSSGQPTDTQYF. As DNA, the CDR3 is TGTGCCAGCAGCTCAGGACAGCCCACAGATACGCAGTATTTT. The rearrangement uses TRBV7-2 and TRBJ2-3; tentatively, D is TRBD1 (6 bases). This CDR3 spans 14 amino acids. The germline V gene encodes CDR1 SGHTA and CDR2 FQGNSA. Trimming removed 4 bases from V and 2 bases from J, with 10 bases in between.